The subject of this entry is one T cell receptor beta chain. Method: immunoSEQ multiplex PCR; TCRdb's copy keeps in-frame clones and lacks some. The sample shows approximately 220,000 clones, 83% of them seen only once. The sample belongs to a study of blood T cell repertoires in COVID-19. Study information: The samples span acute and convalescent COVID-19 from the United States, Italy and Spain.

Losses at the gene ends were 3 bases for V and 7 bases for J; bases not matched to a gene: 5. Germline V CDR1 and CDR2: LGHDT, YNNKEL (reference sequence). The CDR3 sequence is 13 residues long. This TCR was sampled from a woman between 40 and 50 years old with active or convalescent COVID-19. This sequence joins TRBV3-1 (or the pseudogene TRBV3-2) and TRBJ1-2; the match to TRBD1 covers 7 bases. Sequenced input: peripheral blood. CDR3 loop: CASSHSDRAGYTF. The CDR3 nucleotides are TGTGCCAGCAGCCACTCTGACAGGGCTGGCTACACCTTC.